A single sample is the source of the 5 T cell receptor beta chains below, sequenced in a study of human T cells and chemical hapten exposure. Time point here: patch test 1, 2 weeks after DPC sensitization. Treatment described: therapeutic diphenylcyclopropenone sensitization with weekly scalp DPC. MiXCR was run by TCRdb on the RACE reads, yielding one entry per CDR3 protein. The data contain approximately 400,000 distinct CDR3 sequences, more than 4.5% of them singletons. The specimen comprised whole blood, sampled in connection with sensitization to the hapten diphenylcyclopropenone (DPC). These receptors originate from a woman aged 45-60 years with alopecia areata. Some clones in this sample may be carry-over from other donors' samples.

This sequence joins TRBV12-3 or TRBV12-4 and TRBJ1-1; 7 bases match TRBD1. This CDR3 region has 13 residues. With V trimmed by 4 bases and J by 3 bases, 2 bases remained unmatched. The CDR3 loop is CASSWGQYTEAFF. The CDR3 DNA reads TGTGCCAGCAGTTGGGGACAGTACACTGAAGCTTTCTTT.

This clonotype was observed many times. The chain uses TRBV6-2 or TRBV6-3 and TRBJ2-1, with 8 bases that match TRBD2. CDR1 and CDR2 (germline): MNHEY, SVGEGT. J lost 7 bases, V lost 8 bases, and 13 bases had no gene match. The CDR3 has 15 amino acids. CDR3 nucleotides: TGTGCCAGCGGGTCCTATAGCGGGAAAGGGAATGAGCAGTTCTTC. Translated, it gives CASGSYSGKGNEQFF.

This clonotype has only a few counts. This chain links TRBV2 with TRBJ2-5, with TRBD2 matching 9 bases. The CDR3 runs to 13 residues. Per germline, CDR1 SNHLY and CDR2 FYNNEI. V lost 7 bases to trimming and J lost 4 bases; unmatched junction nucleotides: 4. Here the CDR3 DNA reads TGTGCCAGCACCCTAGCGGGAACAGAGACCCAGTACTTC. This translates into CASTLAGTETQYF.

This clonotype appeared many times. V is TRBV10-2 and J is TRBJ2-1; perhaps D is TRBD1 or TRBD2 (5 bases each). Looked up from germline, CDR1 is WSHSY and CDR2 is SAAADI. V shed 4 bases and J shed 7 bases, with 11 bases lying between them. The CDR3 spans 13 residues. CDR3 region: CASSVAGRNEQFF. Written as DNA, the CDR3 is TGCGCCAGCAGTGTGGCAGGGAGAAATGAGCAGTTCTTC.

This clonotype was found many times. This chain joins TRBV7-9 and TRBJ2-3, with 11 bases that match TRBD2. V lost 5 bases, J lost 2 bases, and 9 bases stayed unmatched. Germline CDR1 SEHNR, CDR2 FQNEAQ (reference sequence). The CDR3 has 17 amino acids. This CDR3 is CASSHSGRAGDTDTQYF. In DNA, the CDR3 is TGTGCCAGCAGCCATAGCGGGAGGGCCGGGGACACAGATACGCAGTATTTT.